These 20 T cell receptor beta chains came from one sample sequenced in a study of blood T cell repertoires in COVID-19 (dated by TCRdb to 2020 to 2022). Libraries came from the immunoSEQ multiplex PCR assay. This immuneACCESS table, as held by TCRdb, lists in-frame sequences with V and J called but not all clones. Of the missing ones, under half trace to an unresolved V gene in checked studies; the others have no known cause. The sample table lists roughly 70,000 clones, about four fifths of them with a count of one. The ten largest clones add up to around 4.4% of the sample. The sequenced sample consisted of peripheral blood. The receptors were sampled from a woman in her sixties with acute or convalescent COVID-19.

The chain joins TRBV13 to TRBJ2-1, with 11 bases matching TRBD2. Per the germline V gene, CDR1 is PRHDT and CDR2 is FYEKMQ (reference sequence). The ends lost 3 bases at V and 1 base at J; junction bases unmatched: 2. CDR3 length: 16 amino acids. The CDR3 sequence is CASSFSGGGSYNEQFF. In DNA, the CDR3 is TGTGCCAGCAGCTTTAGCGGGGGGGGATCCTACAATGAGCAGTTCTTC.

The J gene is TRBJ2-5, the V gene TRBV6-1; TRBD2 agrees at 8 bases. Germline loops: CDR1 MNHNS, CDR2 SASEGT. After removal of 1 base from V and 2 bases from J, the junction contained 0 bases not matched to a gene. This CDR3 comprises 14 residues. The CDR3 region is CASSEGGGQETQYF. The CDR3 DNA follows: TGTGCCAGCAGTGAAGGCGGGGGGCAAGAGACCCAGTACTTC.

This sequence joins TRBV6-6 and TRBJ2-2; D call uncertain. V was shortened by 0 bases and J by 3 bases, with 5 bases between the two germline ends. The CDR3 covers 14 residues. Germline CDR1 reads MNHNY; CDR2 reads SVGAGI (reference sequence). The CDR3 region is CASSYSSDTGELFF. CDR3 nucleotide sequence: TGTGCCAGCAGTTACTCGAGCGACACCGGGGAGCTGTTTTTT.

The gene calls are TRBV27 and TRBJ2-7, with D tentatively TRBD2 (6 bases). Trimming took off 3 bases at V and 2 bases at J, with 14 bases between the two ends. CDR3 size: 15 residues. Looked up from germline, CDR1 is MNHEY and CDR2 is SMNVEV (reference sequence). CDR3 nucleotides: TGTGCCAGCAGTTTCGGGGGAGTAAGGACCTACGAGCAGTACTTC. Translated, it gives CASSFGGVRTYEQYF.

This clone appeared once. The chain uses TRBV6-5 and TRBJ2-2; no clear D. The length of the CDR3 is 16 residues. V was shortened by 1 base and J by 6 bases, with 15 bases between the two germline ends. The germline CDR1 and CDR2 sequences are MNHEY and SVGAGI. The CDR3 reads CASSYFIQPLAGELFF. The CDR3 DNA follows: TGTGCCAGCAGTTACTTCATACAGCCCTTGGCCGGGGAGCTGTTTTTT.

The chain joins TRBV10-1 to TRBJ2-7; D is unresolved. Between the trimmed V and J ends, which lost 7 bases and 4 bases, there was a span of 14 bases. The CDR3 covers 13 residues. Germline CDR1 reads WNHNN; CDR2 reads SYGVQD (reference sequence). The CDR3 nucleotides are TGCGCCAGCATCCTCATTAAGGAGTACGAGCAGTACTTC. Translation: CASILIKEYEQYF.

The chain recombines TRBV6-1 with TRBJ1-5; 10 bases map to TRBD1. There are 16 residues in the CDR3. Trimming cost V 1 base and J 3 bases; bases outside gene matches: 3. The germline V gene has CDR1 MNHNS and CDR2 SASEGT. The CDR3 DNA follows: TGTGCCAGCAGTGAAGGTGGGACAGGGGTCAATCAGCCCCAGCATTTT. Its translation is CASSEGGTGVNQPQHF.

This chain connects TRBV29-1 to TRBJ1-1, with a possible D match to TRBD1 (6 bases). This CDR3 has 13 amino acids. V was pared by 7 bases and J by 3 bases, with 15 bases between. Germline assignment: CDR1 SQVTM and CDR2 ANQGSEA. The CDR3 loop reads CSAFGGRDTEAFF. CDR3 DNA: TGCAGCGCCTTTGGGGGCCGGGACACTGAAGCTTTCTTT.

This sequence joins TRBV18 and TRBJ2-2; D not resolved. The CDR3 covers 15 residues. The ends were cut back, 0 bases at V and 1 base at J, with 6 bases in the middle. Looked up from germline, CDR1 is KGHSH and CDR2 is LQKENI. CDR3 in DNA: TGTGCCAGCTCACCACCGAACAGGAACACCGGGGAGCTGTTTTTT. As protein: CASSPPNRNTGELFF.

The chain is built from TRBV9 and TRBJ1-6; 7 nucleotides align to TRBD1. There are 16 residues in the CDR3. Germline-derived CDR1 and CDR2 are SGDLS and YYNGEE. V lost 3 bases, J lost 5 bases, and 8 bases stayed unmatched. The CDR3 DNA is TGTGCCAGCAGCGCCTCTACCGGGACAGATAATTCACCCCTCCACTTT. As protein: CASSASTGTDNSPLHF.

This clone turned up a few times. The CDR3 here is CAISGTGLNTGELFF. The DNA for the CDR3 is TGTGCCATCAGCGGGACAGGGCTTAACACCGGGGAGCTGTTTTTT. The chain has TRBV10-3 and TRBJ2-2; TRBD1 agrees at 9 bases. This CDR3 has 15 residues. Per germline, CDR1 ENHRY and CDR2 SYGVKD. The trim removed 6 bases at V and 2 bases at J, leaving 4 bases unmatched.

The chain carries TRBV6-5 and TRBJ1-2; TRBD1 aligns across 8 bases. The V segment lost 4 bases and the J segment 6 bases; nucleotides outside the gene matches: 4. CDR3 length equals 13 residues. The germline gives CDR1 MNHEY, CDR2 SVGAGI. DNA of the CDR3: TGTGCCAGCAGTTCTTACAGGGGGGATGGCTACACCTTC. It yields the protein CASSSYRGDGYTF.

The chain has TRBV18 and TRBJ1-2; D is ambiguous. This CDR3 contains 11 residues. Trimming took off 4 bases at V and 6 bases at J, with 6 bases between the two ends. Germline CDR1 reads KGHSH; CDR2 reads LQKENI. The CDR3 coding sequence is TGTGCCAGCTCACAACGGGATGGCTACACCTTC. It encodes CASSQRDGYTF.

The V and J genes are TRBV27 and TRBJ2-7; 7 bases are a match to TRBD1. Germline V gene sequence: CDR1 MNHEY, CDR2 SMNVEV (reference sequence). The CDR3 length is 14 residues. The ends lost 3 bases at V and 6 bases at J; junction bases unmatched: 8. CDR3 DNA sequence: TGTGCCAGCAGTTTCTCCCGACAGGGCGGCGAGCAGTACTTC. As protein: CASSFSRQGGEQYF.

This chain uses TRBV5-1 with TRBJ1-1; maybe TRBD1 (6 bases). V lost 0 bases to trimming and J lost 5 bases, with 11 bases between them. Germline CDR1 and CDR2: SGHRS and YFSETQ. The CDR3 runs to 14 residues. In nucleotides, the CDR3 is TGCGCCAGCAGCTTGGATATGCAGGGGACTGAAGCTTTCTTT. Its protein is CASSLDMQGTEAFF.

J is TRBJ1-1 and V is TRBV27; D remains unclear. This CDR3 is built from 13 residues. V was cut by 6 bases and J by 4 bases, with 12 bases left in between. Germline V lookup: CDR1 MNHEY, CDR2 SMNVEV (reference sequence). CDR3 loop: CASSLREGTEAFF. The DNA for the CDR3 is TGTGCCAGCAGCTTACGGGAGGGCACTGAAGCTTTCTTT.

The V gene is TRBV2, the J gene TRBJ1-4; 7 nucleotides line up with TRBD1. This CDR3 has 14 amino acids. From germline, CDR1 is SNHLY and CDR2 FYNNEI. V shed 5 bases, J shed 8 bases, and the junction held 8 bases outside the gene matches. The CDR3 protein is CASSLQGFGEKLFF. In DNA form, the CDR3 reads TGTGCCAGCAGTCTACAGGGGTTCGGGGAAAAACTGTTTTTT.

The chain joins TRBV2 to TRBJ2-3, with TRBD2 identical over 11 bases. After removal of 6 bases from V and 0 bases from J, the junction contained 5 bases not matched to a gene. Germline V gives CDR1 SNHLY, CDR2 FYNNEI. There are 16 residues in the CDR3. The CDR3 protein is CASRSTSGASTDTQYF. The CDR3, as DNA: TGTGCCAGCAGGTCGACTAGCGGGGCTAGCACAGATACGCAGTATTTT.

The chain carries TRBV4-1 and TRBJ2-7; 7 bases line up with TRBD2. Germline values: CDR1 MGHRA, CDR2 YSYEKL. Unmatched junction bases numbered 6, after V lost 4 bases and J lost 0 bases. The CDR3 runs to 15 residues. The CDR3 DNA reads as TGCGCCAGCAGCCGAGGGACTACCTACTCCTACGAGCAGTACTTC. Protein: CASSRGTTYSYEQYF.

This rearrangement joins TRBV10-1 to TRBJ2-1; 12 bases are a match to TRBD2. CDR3 size: 14 residues. V was pared by 5 bases and J by 9 bases, with 5 bases of the junction left unmatched. CDR1 and CDR2 (germline): WNHNN, SYGVQD (reference sequence). The CDR3 DNA is TGCGCCAGCAGTCTAGCGGGGGGGTCCGGTGAGCAGTTCTTC. This sequence encodes CASSLAGGSGEQFF.